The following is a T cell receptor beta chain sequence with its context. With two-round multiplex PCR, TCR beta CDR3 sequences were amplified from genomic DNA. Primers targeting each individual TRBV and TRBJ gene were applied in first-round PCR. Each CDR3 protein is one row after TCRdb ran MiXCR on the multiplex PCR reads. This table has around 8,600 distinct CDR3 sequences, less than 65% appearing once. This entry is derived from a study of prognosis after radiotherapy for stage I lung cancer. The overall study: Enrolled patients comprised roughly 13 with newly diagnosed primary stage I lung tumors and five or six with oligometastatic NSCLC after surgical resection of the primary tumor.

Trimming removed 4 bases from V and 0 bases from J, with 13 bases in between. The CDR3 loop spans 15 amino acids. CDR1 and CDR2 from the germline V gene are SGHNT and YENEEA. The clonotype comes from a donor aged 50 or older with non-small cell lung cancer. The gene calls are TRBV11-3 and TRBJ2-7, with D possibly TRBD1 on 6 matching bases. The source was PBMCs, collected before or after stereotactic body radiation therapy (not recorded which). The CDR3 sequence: CASSSGRGFSYEQYF. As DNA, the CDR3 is TGTGCCAGCAGCTCCGGAAGGGGGTTCTCCTACGAGCAGTACTTC.